This TCR beta chain is drawn from a study of cytomegalovirus exposure and HLA in healthy donors. Study-wide results and limits: CMV serostatus was the sole immune exposure data available. Later work found most CMV-associated TCR beta chains apparently HLA-restricted.

This clone has more than one count but fewer than ten. Antigen specificity is unknown. Both 60 Vbeta primers and 13 Jbeta primers went into the PCR. Using immunoSEQ multiplex PCR, the repertoire was profiled, and TCRdb retains in-frame clones only, with some absent. This sample has around 200,000 clones, with approximately 86% found just once. Source material: PBMCs. This clonotype originated in a young woman in good health and CMV-seronegative.

Here the CDR3 DNA reads TGTGCCAGCAGCTTAGACCTCAGGGGGGAGCAGTACTTC. This translates into CASSLDLRGEQYF. The chain combines TRBV11-3 with TRBJ2-7, with 7 bases identical to TRBD1. Germline trimming cut 0 bases from V and 7 bases from J; bases unmatched to any gene: 3. This CDR3 spans 13 amino acids. Germline V lookup: CDR1 SGHNT, CDR2 YENEEA.